Reported below is one TCR delta chain. What antigen it recognizes has not been identified. Nothing much larger sits one base from this clone, and base qualities are not available. Thymic samples were depleted of alphabeta T cells, then CD3+ TCRVdelta1+ TCRVdelta2- thymocytes were FACS-sorted. A purity of about 96% to 99.6% was achieved for sorted Vdelta1+ thymocytes. Thymic specimens came from under 10 paediatric patients undergoing corrective cardiac surgery, aged from about 5 days to 16 months. The thymic tissue was dispersed, and mononuclear cells were isolated using a Histopaque-1077 density gradient. The staining antibodies were anti-TCRVdelta1 clone TS8.2, anti-TCRVdelta2 clone B6, anti-CD3 clone HIT3a and anti-TCRalphabeta clone IP26. RNA was extracted with the RNeasy mini kit and reverse transcribed using Superscript III. CDR3 amplicons were produced by multiplex PCR using pooled V-gene forward primers and a constant-region reverse primer with Illumina adaptor overhangs. After gel purification, amplicons were indexed with Nextera index primers over about 8 extra PCR cycles and were then purified with AMPure XP beads. The libraries were sequenced on an Illumina MiSeq using paired-end 250 bp reads, dual indexing and a roughly 20% PhiX spike-in. The original methods were these. Reads were quality checked with FastQC, and TRG read pairs were merged with ea-utils fastq-join. IMGT/HighV-QUEST was used to annotate sequences, retaining only productive sequences with an unambiguous V-gene assignment, and each clonotype was defined by an identical CDR3 sequence. Downstream analysis used VDJtools 1.1.1, tcR 2.2.3, Treemap and vegan Shannon diversity in R 3.4.4. Via CATT, TCRdb reprocessed the public reads, and rows with identical DNA were then joined. TCRdb's processing, not the authors' own work, is the source of the V and J calls. The sample records about 75,000 delta-chain clones, approximately 30% of which are singletons. The ten largest clones add up to over 0.2% of the sample.

The source of the sample is a study of Vδ1+ human thymocytes (dated by TCRdb to the late 2010s). Regarding the study in general: The study characterised mRNA-level TRG and TRD CDR3 repertoires of highly purified Vdelta1+ thymocytes from young children as a data resource. The multiplex-based CDR3 amplicon strategy had previously been validated against 5'RACE-based CDR3 amplicon generation methods. Results and caveats for the whole study, not just this receptor: The authors advised highly purified populations and single-cell validation, since unexpected Vdelta2 sequences could cause misinterpretation of bulk repertoire data. Because no clustering by age or sex was seen, donors were not stratified by age or sex in the analyses. Although sort purity was high, approximately 21% of thymic TRD sequences were Vdelta2 (with a few Vdelta3), in contrast to the peripheral blood Vdelta1+ controls. In contrast to oligoclonal peripheral blood repertoires, thymic TRG and TRD repertoires appeared to be highly polyclonal with Gaussian CDR3 length distributions. Numerous TRG clonotypes were shared among donors (up to about 6.9x10^3), while TRD repertoires were essentially private (a maximum of roughly 100 shared).

CDR1 TSWWSYY and CDR2 QGS are derived from the germline V gene. Inclusive of the bounding cysteine and phenylalanine, the CDR3 is 23 residues long. Kept here is only the CDR3 DNA, which spans 69 bases and is read in frame from base 1. Trimming leaves V shorter by 5 bases and J shorter by 0 bases, with the junction holding 30 bases beyond the gene matches. Sequencing used Vdelta1+ gamma-delta thymocytes from the thymus. The meaning of the sample's cell subset or site label: FACS-sorted CD3+ TCRalphabeta- TCRVdelta1+ TCRVdelta2- thymocytes. The chain is assembled from TRDV1 and TRDJ1, with 7 bases aligning to TRDD3. This sequence was found in a boy younger than two who had congenital heart surgery. The DNA is as follows: TGTGCTCTTGGGAAGAGGGCCATTACTGGGGACAAACGACGACCTGACTACACCGATAAACTCATCTTT. This gives the protein CALGKRAITGDKRRPDYTDKLIF.